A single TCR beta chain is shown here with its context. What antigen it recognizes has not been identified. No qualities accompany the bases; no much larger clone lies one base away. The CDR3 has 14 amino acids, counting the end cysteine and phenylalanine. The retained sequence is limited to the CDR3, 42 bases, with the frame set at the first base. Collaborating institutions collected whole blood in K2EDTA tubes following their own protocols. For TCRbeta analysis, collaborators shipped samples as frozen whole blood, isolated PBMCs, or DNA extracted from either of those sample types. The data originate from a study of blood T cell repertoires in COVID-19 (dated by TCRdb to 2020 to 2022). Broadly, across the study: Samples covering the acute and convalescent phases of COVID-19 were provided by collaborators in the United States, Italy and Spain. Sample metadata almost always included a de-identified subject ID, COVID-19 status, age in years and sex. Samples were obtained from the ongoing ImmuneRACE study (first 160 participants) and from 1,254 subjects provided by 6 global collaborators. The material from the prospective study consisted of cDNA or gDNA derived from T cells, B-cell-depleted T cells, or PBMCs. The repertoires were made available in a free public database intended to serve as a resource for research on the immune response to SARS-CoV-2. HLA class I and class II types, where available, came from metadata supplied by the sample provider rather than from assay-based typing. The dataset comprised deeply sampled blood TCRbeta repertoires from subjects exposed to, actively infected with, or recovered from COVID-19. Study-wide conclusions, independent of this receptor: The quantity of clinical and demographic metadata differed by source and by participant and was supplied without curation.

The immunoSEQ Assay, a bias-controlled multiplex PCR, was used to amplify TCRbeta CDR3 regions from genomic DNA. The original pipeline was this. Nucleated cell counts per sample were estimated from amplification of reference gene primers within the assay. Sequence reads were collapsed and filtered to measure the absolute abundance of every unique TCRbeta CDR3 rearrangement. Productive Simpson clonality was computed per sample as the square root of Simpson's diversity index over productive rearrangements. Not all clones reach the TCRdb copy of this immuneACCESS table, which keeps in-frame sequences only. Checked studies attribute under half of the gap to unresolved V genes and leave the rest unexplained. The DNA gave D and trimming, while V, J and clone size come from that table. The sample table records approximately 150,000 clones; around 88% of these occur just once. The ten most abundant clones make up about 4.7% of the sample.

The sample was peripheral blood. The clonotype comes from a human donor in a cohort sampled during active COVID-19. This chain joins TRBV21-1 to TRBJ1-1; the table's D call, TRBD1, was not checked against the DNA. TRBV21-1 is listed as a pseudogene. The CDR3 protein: CASKIDRLNTEAFF. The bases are TGTGCCAGTAAGATTGACAGGCTGAACACTGAAGCTTTCTTT.